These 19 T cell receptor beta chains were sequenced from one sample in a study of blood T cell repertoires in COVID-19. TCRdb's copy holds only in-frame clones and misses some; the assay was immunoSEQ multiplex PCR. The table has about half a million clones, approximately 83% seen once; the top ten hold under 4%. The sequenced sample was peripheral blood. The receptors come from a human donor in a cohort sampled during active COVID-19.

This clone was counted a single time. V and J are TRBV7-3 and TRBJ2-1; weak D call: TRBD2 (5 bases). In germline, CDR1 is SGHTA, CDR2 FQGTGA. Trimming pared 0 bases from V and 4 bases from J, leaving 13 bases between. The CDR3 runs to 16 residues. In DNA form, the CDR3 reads TGTGCCAGCAGCTTAACGTCGCCTAGCCGGTACAATGAGCAGTTCTTC. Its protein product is CASSLTSPSRYNEQFF.

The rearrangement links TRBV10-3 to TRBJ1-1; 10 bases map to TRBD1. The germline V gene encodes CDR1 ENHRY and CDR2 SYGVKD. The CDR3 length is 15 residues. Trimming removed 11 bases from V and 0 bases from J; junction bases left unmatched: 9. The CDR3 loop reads CAVRQGAVMNTEAFF. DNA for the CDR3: TGTGCCGTCCGACAGGGGGCTGTCATGAACACTGAAGCTTTCTTT.

This CDR3 reads CASSLRTGKQYF. The CDR3 DNA follows: TGTGCCAGCAGTTTACGGACAGGGAAGCAGTACTTC. V usage is TRBV12-3 or TRBV12-4 and J usage is TRBJ2-7; 8 bases are a match to TRBD1. CDR3 length: 12 residues. Germline trimming cut 2 bases from V and 8 bases from J; bases unmatched to any gene: 2.

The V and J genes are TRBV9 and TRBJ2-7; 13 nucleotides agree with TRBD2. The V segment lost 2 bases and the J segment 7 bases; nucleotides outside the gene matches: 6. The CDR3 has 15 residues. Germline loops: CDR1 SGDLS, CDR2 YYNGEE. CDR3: CASSVGTSGNGEQYF. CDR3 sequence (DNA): TGTGCCAGCAGCGTTGGGACTAGCGGGAATGGAGAGCAGTACTTC.

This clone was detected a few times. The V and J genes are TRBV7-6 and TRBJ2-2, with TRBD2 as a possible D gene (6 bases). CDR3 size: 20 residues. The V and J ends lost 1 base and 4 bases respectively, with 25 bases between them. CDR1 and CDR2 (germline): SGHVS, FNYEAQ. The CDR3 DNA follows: TGTGCCAGCAGCTTAGAGGAGGGGTGGAGGCTAGCGCCTGTCACCGGGGAGCTGTTTTTT. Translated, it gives CASSLEEGWRLAPVTGELFF.

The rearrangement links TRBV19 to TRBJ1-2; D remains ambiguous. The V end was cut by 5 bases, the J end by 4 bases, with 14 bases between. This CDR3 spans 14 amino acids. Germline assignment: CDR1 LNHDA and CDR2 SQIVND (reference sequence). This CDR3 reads CASSPLQRSYGYTF. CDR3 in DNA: TGTGCCAGTAGTCCCTTACAAAGGAGCTATGGCTACACCTTC.

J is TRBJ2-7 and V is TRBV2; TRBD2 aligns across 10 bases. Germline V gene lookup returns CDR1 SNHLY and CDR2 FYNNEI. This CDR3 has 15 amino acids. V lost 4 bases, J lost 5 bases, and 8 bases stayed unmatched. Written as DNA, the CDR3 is TGTGCCAGCAGTGGAAGCGGGAGGGCAGGGAACGAGCAGTACTTC. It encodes CASSGSGRAGNEQYF.

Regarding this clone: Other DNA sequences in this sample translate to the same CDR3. The chain's CDR3 is CSVDQGRTEAFF. DNA of the CDR3: TGCAGCGTTGATCAGGGCCGGACTGAAGCTTTCTTT. V gene TRBV29-1 combines with J gene TRBJ1-1, with a possible D match to TRBD1 (5 bases). V gave up 3 bases and J gave up 5 bases, with 10 bases separating them. Germline CDR1 is SQVTM and CDR2 is ANQGSEA. CDR3 size: 12 residues.

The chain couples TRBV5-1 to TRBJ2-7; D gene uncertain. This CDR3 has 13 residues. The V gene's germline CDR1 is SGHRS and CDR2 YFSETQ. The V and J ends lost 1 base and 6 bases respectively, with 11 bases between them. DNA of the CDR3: TGCGCCAGCAGCTTGTACAGTCCCGGCGAGCAGTACTTC. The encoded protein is CASSLYSPGEQYF.

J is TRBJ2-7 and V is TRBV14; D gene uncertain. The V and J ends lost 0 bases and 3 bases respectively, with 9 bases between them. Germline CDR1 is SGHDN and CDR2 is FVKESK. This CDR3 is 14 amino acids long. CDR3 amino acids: CASSQDIEYYEQYF. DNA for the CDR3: TGTGCCAGCAGCCAAGATATTGAGTACTACGAGCAGTACTTC.

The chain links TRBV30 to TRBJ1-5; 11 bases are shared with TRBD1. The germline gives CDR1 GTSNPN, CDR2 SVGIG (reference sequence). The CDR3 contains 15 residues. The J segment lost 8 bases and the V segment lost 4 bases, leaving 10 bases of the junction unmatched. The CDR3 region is CAWNAGTGGREPQHF. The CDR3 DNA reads TGTGCCTGGAACGCCGGGACAGGGGGTCGTGAGCCCCAGCATTTT.

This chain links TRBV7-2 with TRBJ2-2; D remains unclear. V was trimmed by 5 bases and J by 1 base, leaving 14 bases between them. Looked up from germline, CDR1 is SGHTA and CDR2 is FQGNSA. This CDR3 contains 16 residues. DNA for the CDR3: TGTGCCAGCAGCCCCTATCCGACGGGGAACACCGGGGAGCTGTTTTTT. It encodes CASSPYPTGNTGELFF. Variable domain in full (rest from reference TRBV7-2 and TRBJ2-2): GAGVSQSPSNKVTEKGKDVELRCDPISGHTALYWYRQSLGQGLEFLIYFQGNSAPDKSGLPSDRFSAERTGGSVSTLTIQRTQQEDSAVYLCASSPYPTGNTGELFFGEGSRLTVL.

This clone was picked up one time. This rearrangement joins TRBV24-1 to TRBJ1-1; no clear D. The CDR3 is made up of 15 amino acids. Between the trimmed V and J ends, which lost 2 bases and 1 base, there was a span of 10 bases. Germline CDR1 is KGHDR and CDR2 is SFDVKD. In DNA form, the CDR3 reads TGTGCCACCAGTGATTCGAAACAGAAGAACACTGAAGCTTTCTTT. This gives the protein CATSDSKQKNTEAFF.

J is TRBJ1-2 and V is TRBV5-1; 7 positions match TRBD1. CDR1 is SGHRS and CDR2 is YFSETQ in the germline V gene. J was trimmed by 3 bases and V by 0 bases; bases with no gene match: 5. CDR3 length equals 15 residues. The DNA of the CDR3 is TGCGCCAGCAGCTTGGAGGGGACAGCCGACTATGGCTACACCTTC. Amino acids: CASSLEGTADYGYTF.

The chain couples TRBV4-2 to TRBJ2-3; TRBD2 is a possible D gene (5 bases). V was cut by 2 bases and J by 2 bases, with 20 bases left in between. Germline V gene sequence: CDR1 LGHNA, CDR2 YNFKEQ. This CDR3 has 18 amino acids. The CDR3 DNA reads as TGTGCCAGCAGCCAAAGGAACCTCGCGGGCGTTTACACAGATACGCAGTATTTT. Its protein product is CASSQRNLAGVYTDTQYF.

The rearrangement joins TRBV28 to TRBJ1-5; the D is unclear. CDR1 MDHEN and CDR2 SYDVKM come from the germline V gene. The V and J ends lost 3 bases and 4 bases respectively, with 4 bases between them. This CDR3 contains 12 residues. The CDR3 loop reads CASSLYNQPQHF. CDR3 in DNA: TGTGCCAGCAGTTTGTATAATCAGCCCCAGCATTTT.

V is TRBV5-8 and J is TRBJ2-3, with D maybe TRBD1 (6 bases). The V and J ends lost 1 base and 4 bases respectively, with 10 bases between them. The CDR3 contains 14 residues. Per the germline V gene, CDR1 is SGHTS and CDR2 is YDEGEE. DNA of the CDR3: TGTGCCAGCAGCTTGAGACAGGTACCAGATACGCAGTATTTT. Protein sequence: CASSLRQVPDTQYF.

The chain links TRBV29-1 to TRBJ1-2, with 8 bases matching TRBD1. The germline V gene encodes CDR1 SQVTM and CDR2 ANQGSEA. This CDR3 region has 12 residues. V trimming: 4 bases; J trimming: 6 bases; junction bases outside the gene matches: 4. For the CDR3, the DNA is TGCAGCGTTGTAGGGGACAGGAATGGCTACACCTTC. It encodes CSVVGDRNGYTF.

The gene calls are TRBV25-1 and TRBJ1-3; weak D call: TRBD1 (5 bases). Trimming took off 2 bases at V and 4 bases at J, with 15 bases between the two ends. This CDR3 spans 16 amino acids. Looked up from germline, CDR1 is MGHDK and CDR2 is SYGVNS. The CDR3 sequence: CASSEPGLSMGNTIYF. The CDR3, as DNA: TGTGCCAGCAGTGAACCGGGACTTTCTATGGGAAACACCATATATTTT.